This T cell receptor (beta chain) appears in the sequencing data of a study of blood T cells in healthy people across ages. Study results and caveats: A strong correlation was found between TCR beta diversity and the percentage of naive T cells.

The CDR3 is made up of 22 amino acids. Germline values: CDR1 SGHNT, CDR2 YYREEE (reference sequence). Donors ranged from roughly 6 to 90 years old and were healthy Caucasians in Russia. The use of a sample-barcoded 5' primer and a J-beta primer mix characterized a second PCR of roughly 7 to 12 cycles. Each cDNA was tagged by a template-switch adaptor containing 12 random nucleotides. TCRdb re-derived calls from the 5' RACE reads in MiXCR, one entry per CDR3 protein. The sample shows about 780,000 distinct CDR3 sequences, less than 60% of them seen only once. Concerning this clonotype itself: Its antigen is unidentified. The junction does not match germline at one end; this may be a read error.

The sequence was collected from a man older than 75 in good health. The sequenced material came from blood. The chain links TRBV5-4 to TRBJ2-3; 10 nucleotides agree with TRBD2. CDR3 DNA sequence: TGTGCCAGCAGCTTGGAGGGCACCTCAAGAGCGGGAGGGCCACTCGGCACAGATACGCAGTGTTTT. This encodes CASSLEGTSRAGGPLGTDTQCF.